The entry that follows covers one TCR beta chain sequence. The data belong to a study of CD8 T cells in Susac syndrome. For the study at large: When blood was drawn, the patients with Susac syndrome were therapy-naive, on corticosteroids, or on intravenous immunoglobulin alone.

This CDR3 spans 17 amino acids. CDR1 and CDR2 (germline): ENHRY, SYGVKD. The V gene lost 4 bases and the J gene lost 4 bases, with 22 bases spanning the gap. Fulfillment of recently defined diagnostic criteria for definite or probable disease was shown by the patients with Susac syndrome. The CD8+ and CD4+ T cells were negatively isolated, with the TEMRA cells enriched by FACS. With random hexamers, roughly 0.5 to 1 ug RNA was reverse transcribed. With immunoSEQ multiplex PCR, TCR beta CDR3 was amplified across 54 Vbeta and 13 Jbeta. TCRdb ran MiXCR on the immunoSEQ multiplex PCR reads and lists one entry per CDR3 protein. The data show some 200,000 distinct CDR3 sequences, approximately 94% seen once.

The sequenced sample was CD4+ T cells from PBMCs. The source of this sequence is a human donor with Susac syndrome. The chain uses TRBV10-3 and TRBJ2-5, with a possible D match to TRBD2 (7 bases). DNA for the CDR3: TGTGCCATCAGTGTTCCGGGGGGCCGGGGCTCGCGAGAGACCCAGTACTTC. This codes for CAISVPGGRGSRETQYF.